These 14 T cell receptor beta chains were all obtained from the same sample, sequenced in a study of blood T cell repertoires in COVID-19. Here immunoSEQ multiplex PCR was the method, and the copy in TCRdb shows in-frame clones only, minus some. Among 180,000 or so clones listed, around 84% were seen once. The material sequenced was PBMCs or T cells enriched from blood (not recorded which). The origin of the receptors is a middle-aged man who had recovered from COVID-19.

This chain uses TRBV6-2 or TRBV6-3 with TRBJ2-1; 7 bases are a match to TRBD1. The ends lost 2 bases at V and 2 bases at J; junction bases unmatched: 6. CDR1 MNHEY and CDR2 SVGEGT come from the germline V gene. CDR3 length: 16 residues. The CDR3 spells CASSYPTTGPYNEQFF. The DNA for the CDR3 is TGTGCCAGCAGTTACCCAACGACAGGGCCCTACAATGAGCAGTTCTTC.

This clone was observed once. The chain is built from TRBV12-3 or TRBV12-4 and TRBJ2-5; D call uncertain. The CDR3 totals 12 residues. Trimming stripped 3 bases from V and 2 bases from J, with 4 bases between. CDR3 coding DNA: TGTGCCAGCAGTTTGCAGCAAGAGACCCAGTACTTC. Translation gives CASSLQQETQYF.

This chain links TRBV29-1 with TRBJ2-6; tentatively, D is TRBD2 (6 bases). Germline loops: CDR1 SQVTM, CDR2 ANQGSEA. The V end lost 6 bases, the J end lost 0 bases, and 21 bases lay between the germline ends. The CDR3 has 18 residues. CDR3: CSVNAGIGSTSGANVLTF. Written as DNA, the CDR3 is TGCAGCGTAAACGCGGGGATCGGTTCCACCTCTGGGGCCAACGTCCTGACTTTC.

The chain links TRBV4-1 to TRBJ2-7; D perhaps matches TRBD2 (5 bases). V gave up 4 bases and J gave up 3 bases, with 13 bases separating them. Germline V gene data show CDR1 as MGHRA and CDR2 as YSYEKL. This CDR3 has 14 amino acids. The CDR3 is CASSLTSADYEQYF. Written as DNA, the CDR3 is TGCGCCAGCAGCCTTACTAGTGCCGACTACGAGCAGTACTTC.

The rearrangement links TRBV5-1 to TRBJ2-7; TRBD1 matches at 10 bases. This CDR3 is 15 amino acids long. Germline CDR1 is SGHRS and CDR2 is YFSETQ. The J segment lost 4 bases and the V segment lost 4 bases, leaving 8 bases of the junction unmatched. The CDR3 region is CASSKGQGTLYEQYF. The CDR3 DNA follows: TGCGCCAGCAGCAAGGGACAGGGGACGTTGTACGAGCAGTACTTC. The whole variable domain, remainder taken from reference TRBV5-1 and TRBJ2-7, is KAGVTQTPRYLIKTRGQQVTLSCSPISGHRSVSWYQQTPGQGLQFLFEYFSETQRNKGNFPGRFSGRQFSNSRSEMNVSTLELGDSALYLCASSKGQGTLYEQYFGPGTRLTVT.

This chain links TRBV14 with TRBJ1-2; perhaps TRBD1 as D (5 bases). Germline CDR1 is SGHDN and CDR2 is FVKESK. Trimming took 5 bases from V and 4 from J, leaving 5 bases between them. The CDR3 covers 11 residues. CDR3 in amino acids: CASSRGYGYTF. The CDR3 DNA follows: TGTGCCAGCAGCAGGGGCTATGGCTACACCTTC. Filled out from reference TRBV14 and TRBJ1-2, the complete variable domain reads EAGVTQFPSHSVIEKGQTVTLRCDPISGHDNLYWYRRVMGKEIKFLLHFVKESKQDESGMPNNRFLAERTGGTYSTLKVQPAELEDSGVYFCASSRGYGYTFGSGTRLTVV.

This rearrangement joins TRBV7-9 to TRBJ2-1, with TRBD1 matching 12 bases. This CDR3 has 16 amino acids. The V gene's germline CDR1 is SEHNR and CDR2 FQNEAQ (reference sequence). V dropped 5 bases and J dropped 9; count of bases not matched to a gene: 11. CDR3 DNA: TGTGCCAGCAGCATTGCCTCGGGACAGGGGGCTAGTGAGCAGTTCTTC. Translation gives CASSIASGQGASEQFF.

The genes are TRBV6-5 and TRBJ1-6; TRBD1 aligns across 7 bases. V was clipped by 2 bases and J by 6 bases; unmatched bases: 4. Looked up from germline, CDR1 is MNHEY and CDR2 is SVGAGI. This CDR3 comprises 15 residues. The CDR3 DNA is TGTGCCAGCAGTTACCGACAGGGAACTAATTCACCCCTCCACTTT. Translation gives CASSYRQGTNSPLHF.

This chain links TRBV6-8 with TRBJ1-4; D is uncertain. The germline CDR1 and CDR2 sequences are MNHGY and SAAAGT. Trimming pared 5 bases from V and 2 bases from J, leaving 12 bases between. The CDR3 is made up of 15 amino acids. CDR3 protein: CASSTSRHTNEKLFF. CDR3 in DNA: TGTGCCAGCAGTACATCCCGTCACACTAATGAAAAACTGTTTTTT.

This chain uses TRBV5-1 with TRBJ1-4; D call uncertain. Germline V gives CDR1 SGHRS, CDR2 YFSETQ. Trimming took off 5 bases at V and 3 bases at J, with 11 bases between the two ends. This CDR3 contains 14 residues. The CDR3 spells CASSSQQSNEKLFF. DNA of the CDR3: TGCGCCAGCAGTTCCCAACAGTCTAATGAAAAACTGTTTTTT.

This clone was observed once. The chain uses TRBV2 and TRBJ1-2, with a weak D call TRBD1 (6 bases). Trimming shortened V by 8 bases and J by 0 bases, and 13 bases separated the two germline ends. Per the germline V gene, CDR1 is SNHLY and CDR2 is FYNNEI. The CDR3 runs to 14 residues. CDR3: CASQRDTANYGYTF. CDR3 DNA: TGTGCCAGCCAAAGGGACACTGCTAACTATGGCTACACCTTC.

This sequence joins TRBV4-1 and TRBJ1-5, with TRBD1 identical over 7 bases. The CDR3 has 19 residues. Germline trimming cut 0 bases from V and 0 bases from J; bases unmatched to any gene: 11. The germline V gene has CDR1 MGHRA and CDR2 YSYEKL. This CDR3 reads CASSQDRLRTGASNQPQHF. In nucleotides, the CDR3 is TGCGCCAGCAGCCAAGACCGATTACGTACAGGGGCTAGCAATCAGCCCCAGCATTTT.

This chain links TRBV19 with TRBJ1-3; D may be TRBD1 (6 bases). Per the germline V gene, CDR1 is LNHDA and CDR2 is SQIVND (reference sequence). Deletions cut 4 bases from V and 0 bases from J, with 19 bases between. The CDR3 consists of 18 residues. CDR3 in DNA: TGTGCCAGTAGTACCAAATTCCGGGACAAGAGCTCTGGAAACACCATATATTTT. It specifies CASSTKFRDKSSGNTIYF.

A single count supports this clone. The rearrangement uses TRBV2 and TRBJ2-7; the match to TRBD1 covers 7 bases. V was clipped by 4 bases and J by 6 bases; unmatched bases: 6. Germline values: CDR1 SNHLY, CDR2 FYNNEI. This CDR3 has 13 residues. CDR3 amino acids: CASSVGRGSEQYF. The CDR3 bases are TGTGCCAGCAGTGTTGGCAGGGGGAGCGAGCAGTACTTC.